Shown below are 5 T cell receptor beta chains from a single sample sequenced in a study of PD-L1 blockade in urothelial cancer. Documented time point: peripheral blood 6 weeks after treatment start. Data came from immunoSEQ multiplex PCR; TCRdb stores just in-frame clones and leaves some out. The data show around 30,000 clones, around four fifths seen once. The material was PBMCs, obtained around atezolizumab (anti-PD-L1) treatment. These receptors all stem from a man in his 70s with urothelial cancer.

The V gene is TRBV7-8, the J gene TRBJ2-7; tentatively, D is TRBD1 (7 bases). V gave up 3 bases and J gave up 1 base, with 10 bases separating them. This CDR3 region has 14 residues. The V gene's germline CDR1 is SGHVS and CDR2 FQNEAQ. CDR3 residues: CASSLAGQSYEQYF. CDR3 in DNA: TGTGCCAGCAGCTTGGCGGGACAGTCCTACGAGCAGTACTTC.

The chain's CDR3 is CASSPARSMVGYTF. The CDR3 nucleotides are TGTGCCAGCTCACCAGCCAGAAGTATGGTAGGCTACACCTTC. The V and J genes are TRBV18 and TRBJ1-2; no reliable D call. Trimming took off 2 bases at V and 8 bases at J, with 15 bases between the two ends. The CDR3 runs 14 residues. The germline gives CDR1 KGHSH, CDR2 LQKENI.

A few counts support this clone. The rearrangement joins TRBV7-2 to TRBJ2-5; TRBD1 matches 10 bases. The germline gives CDR1 SGHTA, CDR2 FQGNSA. The CDR3 loop spans 17 amino acids. V was pared by 3 bases and J by 2 bases, with 9 bases of the junction left unmatched. The CDR3 spells CASSFLGQGTNQETQYF. The CDR3 coding sequence is TGTGCCAGCAGCTTCTTGGGACAGGGGACGAATCAAGAGACCCAGTACTTC.

This clone was seen a single time. The J gene is TRBJ2-1, the V gene TRBV29-1; TRBD2 matches at 8 bases. Per the germline V gene, CDR1 is SQVTM and CDR2 is ANQGSEA. The V gene end was trimmed by 8 bases and the J gene end by 2 bases; junction bases not matched to a gene: 8. This CDR3 is built from 14 residues. The CDR3 loop reads CSPKLAETYNEQFF. The DNA of the CDR3 is TGCAGCCCGAAACTAGCGGAAACCTACAATGAGCAGTTCTTC.

The J gene is TRBJ2-3, the V gene TRBV2; TRBD1 might be the D (5 bases). The germline V gene has CDR1 SNHLY and CDR2 FYNNEI. The CDR3 length is 13 residues. V was trimmed by 9 bases and J by 0 bases, leaving 10 bases between them. The CDR3 coding sequence is TGTGCCAGTAAGGGGCGGAGCACAGATACGCAGTATTTT. This sequence encodes CASKGRSTDTQYF.